These T cell receptor beta chains were read from a single sample in a study of shared T cell receptors in the human thymus. TCRdb's table, derived via immunoSEQ multiplex PCR, lists solely in-frame clones and lacks some. The sample contains hundreds of thousands of clones, about 80% of which appear only once. The sample also formed part of further work on human thymus T cells.

The sequenced material came from thymocytes. The source of these receptors is a boy under two years old with a congenital heart defect. CDR3s include the opening cysteine and the closing phenylalanine or tryptophan. A D gene is named only where the DNA matches it firmly. Not all rows give a size; the values are once, few, many and, for expanded clones, a class.

v_gene	j_gene	d_gene	abundance	CDR3aa	CDR3nt
TRBV7-2	TRBJ1-2	NA	NA	CASTTQGLSGYTF	TGTGCCAGCACCACTCAGGGGTTGAGCGGCTACACCTTC
TRBV2	TRBJ1-1	NA	few	CASSENRETEAFF	TGTGCCAGCAGTGAAAACAGGGAAACTGAAGCTTTCTTT
TRBV28	TRBJ2-3	TRBD1	NA	CASREVRDREPDTQYF	TGTGCCAGCAGGGAAGTCCGGGACAGGGAGCCAGATACGCAGTATTTT
TRBV27	TRBJ2-5	TRBD2	NA	CASSPRRGEETQYF	TGTGCCAGCAGCCCCCGCCGGGGGGAAGAGACCCAGTACTTC
TRBV27	TRBJ2-3	NA	NA	CASSPTPTDTQYF	TGTGCCAGCAGTCCCACACCCACAGATACGCAGTATTTT
TRBV7-2	TRBJ1-5	NA	NA	CASSLGGTYGINSNQPQHF	TGTGCCAGCAGCTTAGGTGGGACATACGGCATCAATAGCAATCAGCCCCAGCATTTT
TRBV10-2	TRBJ2-1	TRBD2	NA	CASSRGLAGAGEQFF	TGCGCCAGCAGCAGGGGACTAGCGGGAGCCGGTGAGCAGTTCTTC
TRBV28	TRBJ2-7	TRBD1	once	CASSLFGPGGSYEQYF	TGTGCCAGCAGTTTATTTGGGCCAGGGGGTTCCTACGAGCAGTACTTC
TRBV7-9	TRBJ2-7	NA	NA	CASSLGSDRSYEQYF	TGTGCCAGCAGCTTAGGTAGCGATCGATCCTACGAGCAGTACTTC
TRBV27	TRBJ1-5	NA	few	CASSPRDYSNQPQHF	TGTGCCAGCAGTCCCAGGGATTATAGCAATCAGCCCCAGCATTTT
TRBV9	TRBJ1-1	NA	NA	CASSVAERENTEAFF	TGTGCCAGCAGCGTAGCTGAAAGAGAGAACACTGAAGCTTTCTTT
TRBV27	TRBJ1-5	NA	once	CASRRGSQPQHF	TGTGCCAGCCGTAGGGGGTCTCAGCCCCAGCATTTT
TRBV6-5	TRBJ1-1	TRBD1	NA	CASSSSTGSEAFF	TGTGCCAGCAGTTCCTCGACAGGGTCTGAAGCTTTCTTT
TRBV4-2	TRBJ2-7	NA	NA	CASSSLRASYEQYF	TGTGCCAGCAGCTCGCTGAGGGCTTCCTACGAGCAGTACTTC
TRBV4-3	TRBJ2-7	TRBD2	NA	CASSPGGAGEREQYF	TGCGCCAGCAGCCCAGGAGGAGCGGGAGAGAGGGAGCAGTACTTC
TRBV28	TRBJ2-7	NA	NA	CASSAPHYTNNEQYF	TGTGCCAGCAGTGCCCCCCACTATACGAACAACGAGCAGTACTTC
TRBV28	TRBJ1-2	TRBD1	NA	CASSLPPGTGNYGYTF	TGTGCCAGCAGTTTACCCCCCGGGACAGGGAACTATGGCTACACCTTC
TRBV15	TRBJ2-7	NA	NA	CATSALRGGNEQYF	TGTGCCACCAGCGCCCTGAGAGGCGGGAACGAGCAGTACTTC
TRBV5-4	TRBJ2-5	NA	NA	CASSRPQETQYF	TGTGCCAGCAGTCGTCCCCAAGAGACCCAGTACTTC
TRBV4-1	TRBJ2-1	TRBD2	NA	CASSQGSSGSRVNEQFF	TGCGCCAGCAGCCAAGGCTCCAGCGGGAGCCGTGTCAATGAGCAGTTCTTC
TRBV4-3	TRBJ2-5	NA	once	CASSQDPTGPRVLEQETQYF	TGCGCCAGCAGCCAAGATCCTACGGGCCCGAGGGTACTAGAACAAGAGACCCAGTACTTC
TRBV7-6	TRBJ2-2	TRBD2	few	CASSLGAQREVTGELFF	TGTGCCAGCAGCTTAGGAGCCCAGCGGGAGGTAACCGGGGAGCTGTTTTTT
TRBV29-1	TRBJ2-2	TRBD1	once	CSVAGQGTGELFF	TGCAGCGTTGCTGGACAGGGCACCGGGGAGCTGTTTTTT
TRBV19	TRBJ2-1	NA	NA	CASSGIPLSKRAHNEQFF	TGTGCCAGTAGTGGAATCCCCTTATCCAAGCGGGCTCACAATGAGCAGTTCTTC
TRBV6-5	TRBJ2-1	NA	NA	CASSPGQEQFF	TGTGCCAGCAGCCCCGGACAGGAGCAGTTCTTC
TRBV4-3	TRBJ2-3	TRBD2	NA	CASSQEANKGSGSADTQYF	TGCGCCAGCAGCCAAGAGGCTAATAAAGGGAGCGGGAGCGCAGATACGCAGTATTTT
TRBV7-2	TRBJ2-7	TRBD2	NA	CASTHLAKRGYYEQYF	TGTGCCAGCACCCACCTGGCCAAGCGGGGGTATTACGAGCAGTACTTC
TRBV6-1	TRBJ2-1	NA	NA	CASSPSSALGDEQFF	TGTGCCAGCAGTCCCTCTAGCGCCCTAGGGGATGAGCAGTTCTTC
TRBV19	TRBJ1-2	TRBD1	once	CASTGGRYGYTF	TGTGCCAGTACAGGGGGACGGTATGGCTACACCTTC
TRBV28	TRBJ2-4	NA	NA	CASGESSDIQYF	TGTGCCAGCGGAGAGTCTTCGGACATTCAGTACTTC
TRBV11-2	TRBJ2-2	NA	NA	CASSLGSGRGTGELFF	TGTGCCAGCAGCCTCGGATCCGGGAGAGGGACCGGGGAGCTGTTTTTT
TRBV4-1	TRBJ2-7	NA	NA	CASSPTRFHEQYF	TGCGCCAGCAGCCCCACTAGATTTCACGAGCAGTACTTC
TRBV4-2	TRBJ2-2	TRBD2	NA	CASSRGGSPTNTGELFF	TGTGCCAGCAGCCGTGGCGGGAGCCCTACGAACACCGGGGAGCTGTTTTTT
TRBV6-5	TRBJ2-1	NA	NA	CASSPGIRYNEQFF	TGTGCCAGCAGTCCGGGAATACGCTACAATGAGCAGTTCTTC
TRBV15	TRBJ1-5	TRBD1	NA	CATSSRGAGGESNQPQHF	TGTGCCACCAGCAGCCGGGGGGCAGGGGGCGAGAGCAATCAGCCCCAGCATTTT
TRBV15	TRBJ1-5	TRBD1	NA	CATSSLRDSPYSNQPQHF	TGTGCCACCAGCAGCCTCCGGGACAGCCCTTATAGCAATCAGCCCCAGCATTTT
TRBV13	TRBJ1-1	NA	NA	CASSPPHRDTEAFF	TGTGCCAGCTCCCCTCCCCACAGGGACACTGAAGCTTTCTTT
TRBV19	TRBJ2-3	TRBD2	once	CASREAGGALTTDTQYF	TGTGCAAGTAGGGAAGCGGGAGGCGCCTTGACCACAGATACGCAGTATTTT
TRBV5-1	TRBJ2-1	TRBD1	NA	CASSLTGDKEGSEQFF	TGCGCCAGCAGCTTGACAGGGGATAAAGAGGGAAGTGAGCAGTTCTTC
TRBV9	TRBJ2-3	TRBD2	NA	CASSLDSGGLRTDTQYF	TGTGCCAGCAGCCTGGATAGCGGGGGGCTTCGCACAGATACGCAGTATTTT
TRBV7-6	TRBJ2-7	NA	NA	CASSHGLDYEQYF	TGTGCCAGCAGTCACGGACTGGATTACGAGCAGTACTTC
TRBV6-5	TRBJ1-2	TRBD1	few	CASSYDRVHGYTF	TGTGCCAGCAGCTACGACAGGGTCCATGGCTACACCTTC
TRBV6-6	TRBJ2-7	NA	few	CASSYPGLPGEQYF	TGTGCCAGCAGTTACCCGGGACTCCCGGGGGAGCAGTACTTC
TRBV19	TRBJ2-1	TRBD2	NA	CASNGTSGRVPSYNEQFF	TGTGCCAGTAATGGGACTAGCGGGAGAGTTCCCTCCTACAATGAGCAGTTCTTC
TRBV27	TRBJ2-7	NA	NA	CASSRTGRGIREQYF	TGTGCCAGCAGCCGGACAGGGAGGGGGATCCGCGAGCAGTACTTC
TRBV6-5	TRBJ2-7	NA	NA	CASGPRQAPYEQYF	TGTGCCAGCGGGCCGCGACAGGCTCCCTACGAGCAGTACTTC
TRBV10-3	TRBJ1-3	NA	few	CAISELRGGGNTIYF	TGTGCCATCAGTGAGCTTCGGGGAGGCGGAAACACCATATATTTT
TRBV2	TRBJ2-1	TRBD2	NA	CASSEAASGRTYNEQFF	TGTGCCAGCAGTGAAGCGGCTAGCGGGAGGACCTACAATGAGCAGTTCTTC
TRBV18	TRBJ2-7	TRBD2	NA	CASSPLPEPSGSGDEQYF	TGTGCCAGCTCACCACTGCCGGAACCAAGCGGGAGTGGTGACGAGCAGTACTTC
TRBV7-9	TRBJ2-3	TRBD2	once	CASSFWREGRTDTQYF	TGTGCCAGCAGCTTCTGGCGGGAGGGACGGACAGATACGCAGTATTTT
TRBV30	TRBJ2-7	TRBD2	NA	CAWSMGLAVYEQYF	TGTGCCTGGAGTATGGGGCTAGCGGTCTACGAGCAGTACTTC
TRBV29-1	TRBJ2-7	TRBD2	NA	CSALAGTPYEQYF	TGCAGCGCACTAGCGGGGACCCCATACGAGCAGTACTTC
TRBV14	TRBJ1-3	NA	NA	CASSQRFGNTIYF	TGTGCCAGCAGCCAGAGATTTGGAAACACCATATATTTT
TRBV7-6	TRBJ2-1	NA	NA	CASSLEASRIYNEQFF	TGTGCCAGCAGCTTAGAGGCTAGCCGAATCTACAATGAGCAGTTCTTC